This passage covers 2 T cell receptor beta chains from one sample sequenced in a study of TIL therapy for anti-PD-1-resistant metastatic lung cancer. The libraries were made with immunoSEQ v3. The repertoire was sequenced with immunoSEQ multiplex PCR; TCRdb's copy has only in-frame clones and lacks some. The sample holds more than 50,000 clones, around 86% seen once. As to time point: pre-treatment sample, taken before nivolumab and TIL therapy. The specimen comprised blood, sampled at baseline. The source is a person between 30 and 79 years old with non-small cell lung cancer.

The gene calls are TRBV10-3 and TRBJ2-1; D might be TRBD1 or TRBD2, each matching 5 bases. Trimming removed 9 bases at V and 3 bases at J, with 9 bases between. Germline values: CDR1 ENHRY, CDR2 SYGVKD. The CDR3 length is 12 residues. As DNA, the CDR3 is TGTGCCATAGGGGACCTCTACAATGAGCAGTTCTTC. Translation: CAIGDLYNEQFF.

The V call is TRBV9, the J call TRBJ2-3; maybe TRBD1 (6 bases). The germline CDR1 and CDR2 sequences are SGDLS and YYNGEE. This CDR3 spans 14 amino acids. The V and J ends lost 3 bases and 2 bases respectively, with 10 bases between them. CDR3 sequence (DNA): TGTGCCAGCAGCGATAACAGGGACACAGATACGCAGTATTTT. This codes for CASSDNRDTDTQYF.